These T cell receptor beta chains were read from a single sample in a study of T cell responses to AZD1222 COVID-19 vaccine. TCRdb's copy holds only in-frame clones and misses some; the assay was immunoSEQ multiplex PCR. Of about 110,000 clones detected, roughly 87% appear once; the ten largest clones hold about 5%. Here the sequenced sample was peripheral blood, taken on day 0 of AZD1222 vaccination. Receptors originate from an adult in good health. Both conserved end residues are part of each CDR3. D genes are given only for firm matches. Size tells how often a clone was seen (once, few, many) or the class of an expanded clone, and some rows leave it out.

V	J	size	D	DNA	CDR3
TRBV7-2	TRBJ2-3	few	.	TGTGCCAGCAGCTTAGCCAGGGGGGGAGATACGCAGTATTTT	CASSLARGGDTQYF
TRBV7-2	TRBJ2-2	.	TRBD2	TGTGCCAGCAGCTTAAGTTCCGGGGGGGCGAACACCGGGGAGCTGTTTTTT	CASSLSSGGANTGELFF
TRBV19	TRBJ1-2	.	.	TGTGCCAGTAGCACTGACACCGACTTCACCTTC	CASSTDTDFTF
TRBV7-8	TRBJ1-5	few	.	TGTGCCAGCAGCTTATACCTAAATCAGCCCCAGCATTTT	CASSLYLNQPQHF
TRBV19	TRBJ1-5	once	.	TGTGCCAGTATGGCGCAGGGCAATCAGCCCCAGCATTTT	CASMAQGNQPQHF
TRBV5-4	TRBJ2-7	.	TRBD2	TGTGCCAGCAGCTTCCCTGGACTAGCGGGAGGGGGCGAGCAGTACTTC	CASSFPGLAGGGEQYF
TRBV7-9	TRBJ2-2	.	.	TGTGCCAGCAAGACCGAGCTCCGAATCACCGGGGAGCTGTTTTTT	CASKTELRITGELFF
TRBV4-2	TRBJ2-2	.	TRBD2	TGTGCCAGCAGCCCCCTAGCGGGAACCGGGGAGCTGTTTTTT	CASSPLAGTGELFF
TRBV5-5	TRBJ2-3	.	TRBD2	TGTGCCAGTACCGGGACTAGATTCACAGATACGCAGTATTTT	CASTGTRFTDTQYF
TRBV2	TRBJ1-2	.	.	TGTGCCAGCAGTGGACAGATAAACTATGGCTACACCTTC	CASSGQINYGYTF
TRBV11-1	TRBJ1-1	few	.	TGTGCCAGCAGCTTACTACTCCAGGGAAGGGACACTGAAGCTTTCTTT	CASSLLLQGRDTEAFF
TRBV19	TRBJ1-1	.	TRBD1	TGTGCCAGTAGTCCAAAAGGACAGGGAGGCACTGAAGCTTTCTTT	CASSPKGQGGTEAFF
TRBV2	TRBJ2-3	.	TRBD2	TGTGCCAGCGGAACTAGCGGGGGGAACTCAGATACGCAGTATTTT	CASGTSGGNSDTQYF
TRBV28	TRBJ2-1	.	.	TGTGCCAGCAGCCCCAGGGTGGATGAGCAGTTCTTC	CASSPRVDEQFF
TRBV19	TRBJ1-2	.	TRBD1	TGTGCCAGTAGCGGGACAGGGTCCCCTACTGGCTACACCTTC	CASSGTGSPTGYTF
TRBV28	TRBJ2-1	.	TRBD1	TGTGCCAGCAGTTTAGGGGCAGGGGGTTACAATGAGCAGTTCTTC	CASSLGAGGYNEQFF
TRBV6-4	TRBJ2-2	.	TRBD2	TGTGCCAGCAGTGCGAGCGGGGGCACCGGGGAGCTGTTTTTT	CASSASGGTGELFF
TRBV6-5	TRBJ2-3	.	.	TGTGCCAGCAGTCCCAAGGGGGATACGCAGTATTTT	CASSPKGDTQYF
TRBV11-2	TRBJ2-7	.	.	TGTGCCAGCAGCCCCTCGGTGGGTAACTGGGGGGAGCAGTACTTC	CASSPSVGNWGEQYF
TRBV7-3	TRBJ1-1	.	.	TGTGCCAGCAGCTTAGTTTCGGGAGGGCCGAACACTGAAGCTTTCTTT	CASSLVSGGPNTEAFF
TRBV5-6	TRBJ2-7	.	TRBD1	TGTGCCAGCAGCGCAGGGACAGGGGGCGTCTACGAGCAGTACTTC	CASSAGTGGVYEQYF
TRBV5-6	TRBJ1-6	.	.	TGTGCCAGCAGCTTGAATCCCGGAGGTGGTTCACCCCTCCACTTT	CASSLNPGGGSPLHF
TRBV27	TRBJ1-2	.	TRBD1	TGTGCCAGCAGTCCCTTATGGGACAGAAACTATGGCTACACCTTC	CASSPLWDRNYGYTF
TRBV28	TRBJ2-3	.	TRBD1	TGTGCCAGCACCCCCCGGAGCGGCGCCTGGACAGGGGACACAGATACGCAGTATTTT	CASTPRSGAWTGDTDTQYF
TRBV28	TRBJ1-2	.	.	TGTGCCAGCAGTATGAGACAGCCCCTCTATGGCTACACCTTC	CASSMRQPLYGYTF
TRBV6-5	TRBJ1-2	.	.	TGTGCCAGCAGTTCCCCCCGGCAGGGGATTGATGGCTACACCTTC	CASSSPRQGIDGYTF
TRBV27	TRBJ1-2	.	.	TGTGCCAGCAGTTTTCAAGGTGTCAGAGGTGGCTACACCTTC	CASSFQGVRGGYTF
TRBV28	TRBJ1-2	.	.	TGTGCCAGCTCCCAGGGGCTTGAGGGCTGGTTTGGTAGATTCTATGGCTACACCTTC	CASSQGLEGWFGRFYGYTF
TRBV6-1	TRBJ1-1	.	.	TGTGCCAGCAGTGAGTTACAGACTAACACTGAAGCTTTCTTT	CASSELQTNTEAFF
TRBV5-8	TRBJ1-2	.	.	TGTGCCAGCAGCTCCGGGCCCTATGGCTACACCTTC	CASSSGPYGYTF
TRBV9	TRBJ2-1	.	.	TGTGCCAGCAGCGACGCTTACAATGAGCAGTTCTTC	CASSDAYNEQFF
TRBV28	TRBJ2-5	.	.	TGTGCCAGCAGCCCCCCGGGATCTTCGCAAGAGACCCAGTACTTC	CASSPPGSSQETQYF
TRBV7-9	TRBJ2-7	few	.	TGTGCCAGCAGCCAAGGACAGACGGTTTCCTACGAGCAGTACTTC	CASSQGQTVSYEQYF
TRBV19	TRBJ2-7	few	TRBD1	TGTGCCAGTAGTATCGGGCAGGGGGACTACGAGCAGTACTTC	CASSIGQGDYEQYF
TRBV5-8	TRBJ2-2	.	TRBD2	TGTGCCAGCAGGCCCGGACTAGCTGTCACCGGGGAGCTGTTTTTT	CASRPGLAVTGELFF
TRBV9	TRBJ1-5	.	.	TGTGCCAGCAGCCGAACGGGGGGAGGGGGTCAGCCCCAGCATTTT	CASSRTGGGGQPQHF
TRBV19	TRBJ1-3	once	.	TGTGCCGGTCGAGGGGGACCCTCTGGAAACACCATATATTTT	CAGRGGPSGNTIYF
TRBV28	TRBJ2-7	.	TRBD2	TGTGCCAGCACGCTAGCGGGGGTCTACGAGCAGTACTTC	CASTLAGVYEQYF
TRBV9	TRBJ2-2	.	TRBD1	TGTGCCAGCAGCGTAGGAAGGACAGGACCTAACACCGGGGAGCTGTTTTTT	CASSVGRTGPNTGELFF
TRBV10-3	TRBJ1-4	.	TRBD1	TGTGCGTCCGGGACAGGGAGTGAAAAACTGTTTTTT	CASGTGSEKLFF
TRBV5-1	TRBJ2-2	.	.	TGCGCCAGCAGCTTGGTGGCGGCGGGACTGAACACCGGGGAGCTGTTTTTT	CASSLVAAGLNTGELFF
TRBV6-4	TRBJ2-3	.	TRBD2	TGTGCCAGCAGTGCCGGGACTAGCGGGGCAAATACGCAGTATTTT	CASSAGTSGANTQYF
TRBV7-9	TRBJ2-7	.	TRBD1	TGTGCCAGCAGCCACGGACAGGGGGACTACGAGCAGTACTTC	CASSHGQGDYEQYF
TRBV30	TRBJ2-5	.	.	TGTGCCTGGAGTCGGCTAGCTGGAGAGACCCAGTACTTC	CAWSRLAGETQYF
TRBV5-4	TRBJ2-7	.	.	TGTGCCAGCAGAACGTCCAGTTTTGGACAGCAGTACTTC	CASRTSSFGQQYF
TRBV5-1	TRBJ1-3	.	.	TGCGCCAGCAGCTTGGGGAGCCACTCTGGAAACACCATATATTTT	CASSLGSHSGNTIYF